These 11 T cell receptor beta chains came from one sample sequenced in a study of tissue T cells after allogeneic stem cell transplantation. Only in-frame clones appear in the TCRdb table, and some are missing; sequencing was by immunoSEQ multiplex PCR. The profile shows about 6,700 clones, around 78% of them singletons. The source material was skin, sampled at autopsy. These TCRs come from a male patient aged 60 or over with steroid-refractory graft-versus-host disease after an allogeneic stem cell transplant. The T cells may come from the graft donor.

CDR3 sequence: CASSPGYSPLHF. CDR3 sequence (DNA): TGTGCCAGCAGCCCGGGATACTCACCCCTCCACTTT. The chain has TRBV12-3 or TRBV12-4 and TRBJ1-6; D not certain. Trimming stripped 6 bases from V and 10 bases from J, with 10 bases between. The CDR3 runs to 12 residues.

The chain is built from TRBV19 and TRBJ1-5; 9 positions match TRBD1. The CDR3 runs to 17 residues. Trimming removed 3 bases from V and 5 bases from J; junction bases left unmatched: 11. Germline CDR1 LNHDA, CDR2 SQIVND (reference sequence). The DNA of the CDR3 is TGTGCCAGTAGTATGGGACAGGGTATCGTGTGGGATCAGCCCCAGCATTTT. Translating it yields CASSMGQGIVWDQPQHF.

V gene TRBV5-5 combines with J gene TRBJ2-3, with D tentatively TRBD1 or TRBD2 (6 bases each). With 3 bases removed from V and 6 bases from J, the gap between germline ends came to 17 bases. There are 15 residues in the CDR3. Germline CDR1 SGHKS, CDR2 YYEKEE (reference sequence). The CDR3 DNA reads as TGTGCCAGCAGCTCTACTAGGGGGGCTGGGGATACGCAGTATTTT. Its protein product is CASSSTRGAGDTQYF. The variable domain in full, completed from reference TRBV5-5 and TRBJ2-3, reads DAGVTQSPTHLIKTRGQQVTLRCSPISGHKSVSWYQQVLGQGPQFIFQYYEKEERGRGNFPDRFSARQFPNYSSELNVNALLLGDSALYLCASSSTRGAGDTQYFGPGTRLTVL.

The V and J genes are TRBV27 and TRBJ2-3; 10 bases line up with TRBD2. CDR3 length: 18 residues. Germline-derived CDR1 and CDR2 are MNHEY and SMNVEV (reference sequence). With V trimmed by 3 bases and J by 2 bases, 11 bases remained unmatched. CDR3 bases: TGTGCCAGCAGTTTTCAGCGGGGGGGCCTCTATGCCACAGATACGCAGTATTTT. Amino acids: CASSFQRGGLYATDTQYF.

This clone was seen more than once but under ten times. The chain combines TRBV27 with TRBJ2-7; D possibly corresponds to TRBD2 (6 bases). The length of the CDR3 is 13 residues. The germline gives CDR1 MNHEY, CDR2 SMNVEV (reference sequence). V was trimmed by 7 bases and J by 4 bases, leaving 14 bases between them. The CDR3 nucleotides read TGTGCCAGCAAGGAGGGGTCAGGGTACGAGCAGTACTTC. This gives the protein CASKEGSGYEQYF.

The chain employs TRBV5-5 and TRBJ1-4; tentative D call: TRBD1 (5 bases). Germline V gives CDR1 SGHKS, CDR2 YYEKEE (reference sequence). Deletions cut 1 base from V and 0 bases from J, with 13 bases between. This CDR3 spans 17 amino acids. The CDR3 DNA reads as TGTGCCAGCAGCTTGCTTCTGGCGGGGCCAACTAATGAAAAACTGTTTTTT. Translating gives CASSLLLAGPTNEKLFF.

The V gene is TRBV7-2, the J gene TRBJ1-5, with D possibly TRBD1 on 6 matching bases. The CDR3 sequence is 14 residues long. V gave up 4 bases and J gave up 5 bases, with 12 bases separating them. In germline, CDR1 is SGHTA, CDR2 FQGNSA. CDR3: CASSYRGGHQPQHF. The CDR3 nucleotides read TGTGCCAGCAGCTACCGGGGGGGGCATCAGCCCCAGCATTTT.

The table lists this clone with a few counts. This chain links TRBV10-1 with TRBJ1-5; D might be TRBD1 (5 bases). V dropped 4 bases and J dropped 0 bases, with 10 bases sitting between them. The CDR3 has 15 residues. The V gene's germline CDR1 is WNHNN and CDR2 SYGVQD (reference sequence). For the CDR3, the DNA is TGCGCCAGCAGTGGACAGCTTAATAGCAATCAGCCCCAGCATTTT. Translating gives CASSGQLNSNQPQHF.

The CDR3 DNA reads TGTGCCAGCAGCTTAACGGTGGGAGCTAACTATGGCTACACCTTC. Translated: CASSLTVGANYGYTF. This chain uses TRBV7-2 with TRBJ1-2; D is unresolved. Trimming pared 2 bases from V and 0 bases from J, leaving 10 bases between. This CDR3 spans 15 amino acids. Germline V lookup: CDR1 SGHTA, CDR2 FQGNSA. Looking up the rest from reference TRBV7-2 and TRBJ1-2 gives the full variable domain: GAGVSQSPSNKVTEKGKDVELRCDPISGHTALYWYRQSLGQGLEFLIYFQGNSAPDKSGLPSDRFSAERTGGSVSTLTIQRTQQEDSAVYLCASSLTVGANYGYTFGSGTRLTVV.

J is TRBJ2-7 and V is TRBV9, with TRBD2 matching 13 bases. The germline CDR1 and CDR2 sequences are SGDLS and YYNGEE. Trimming cost V 0 bases and J 0 bases; bases outside gene matches: 6. The CDR3 covers 18 residues. CDR3 in DNA: TGTGCCAGCAGCGTAGGACTAGCGGGGGGTCGAGACTCCTACGAGCAGTACTTC. It specifies CASSVGLAGGRDSYEQYF.

This chain links TRBV18 with TRBJ2-7; D possibly corresponds to TRBD2 (5 bases). Trimming shortened V by 3 bases and J by 0 bases, and 9 bases separated the two germline ends. CDR1 is KGHSH, CDR2 LQKENI, per germline. This CDR3 is built from 14 residues. CDR3 loop: CASSPFGVSYEQYF. CDR3 nucleotide sequence: TGTGCCAGCTCACCGTTCGGGGTCTCCTACGAGCAGTACTTC.